Below are 13 T cell receptor beta chains sequenced from a single sample in a study of T cell repertoires in ileal Crohn's disease. Time point: inflamed ileum from the surgical specimen. Sequencing used immunoSEQ multiplex PCR; TCRdb keeps in-frame clones, though not all of them. The sample holds 14,000 or so clones; more than 60% are singletons and the top ten take over 11%. The sample consisted of ileal tissue. These receptors came from an adult with Crohn's disease.

The V and J genes are TRBV5-1 and TRBJ1-4, with 9 bases matching TRBD1. CDR3 length equals 18 residues. Per the germline V gene, CDR1 is SGHRS and CDR2 is YFSETQ. V lost 0 bases and J lost 5; bases outside the gene matches: 11. In nucleotides, the CDR3 is TGCGCCAGCAGCTTGGCTTTAGTGGGACAGGGAGGAAATGAAAAACTGTTTTTT. It encodes CASSLALVGQGGNEKLFF.

This clone is labeled medium-sized. The CDR3 DNA is TGTGCCAGTAGTCCCGGCCCCGGGGGGGACGGTACCCCCTACGAGCAGTACTTC. Translation: CASSPGPGGDGTPYEQYF. J is TRBJ2-7 and V is TRBV19; 8 bases line up with TRBD2. Germline assignment: CDR1 LNHDA and CDR2 SQIVND (reference sequence). The CDR3 length is 18 residues. V gave up 5 bases and J gave up 2 bases; unmatched junction bases: 17.

V usage is TRBV19 and J usage is TRBJ1-6, with D tentatively TRBD1 (6 bases). V was trimmed by 5 bases and J by 7 bases, leaving 12 bases between them. Germline values: CDR1 LNHDA, CDR2 SQIVND (reference sequence). This CDR3 contains 14 residues. CDR3 DNA: TGTGCCAGTAGTCGGCAGGGGCGGAATTCACCCCTCCACTTT. Amino acids: CASSRQGRNSPLHF.

The rearrangement joins TRBV5-1 to TRBJ1-1; D remains ambiguous. Germline V lookup: CDR1 SGHRS, CDR2 YFSETQ. The CDR3 extends over 14 amino acids. Trimming shortened V by 0 bases and J by 8 bases, and 14 bases separated the two germline ends. The CDR3 protein is CASSLAMEMGEAFF. The CDR3, as DNA: TGCGCCAGCAGCTTGGCCATGGAAATGGGCGAAGCTTTCTTT.

The V call is TRBV29-1, the J call TRBJ2-4; unclear D gene. V shed 5 bases and J shed 5 bases, with 10 bases lying between them. Germline V gives CDR1 SQVTM, CDR2 ANQGSEA. The CDR3 totals 12 residues. The CDR3 nucleotides are TGCAGCGTTCAAGCCGCAGAAAACATTCAGTACTTC. Its translation is CSVQAAENIQYF.

This clone was seen just once. This chain links TRBV9 with TRBJ1-3, with 11 bases matching TRBD1. J was trimmed by 2 bases and V by 4 bases; bases with no gene match: 5. Germline CDR1 SGDLS, CDR2 YYNGEE. The CDR3 is 16 residues long. The CDR3 DNA is TGTGCCAGCAGCCTAGGACAGGGGGCCGCTGGAAACACCATATATTTT. Protein sequence: CASSLGQGAAGNTIYF.

The chain combines TRBV19 with TRBJ1-1; TRBD1 aligns across 9 bases. CDR3 size: 16 residues. After removal of 7 bases from V and 3 bases from J, the junction contained 12 bases not matched to a gene. From germline, CDR1 is LNHDA and CDR2 SQIVND (reference sequence). The CDR3 loop is CASIGATGGLDTEAFF. The CDR3 nucleotides are TGTGCCAGTATTGGTGCGACAGGGGGTTTGGACACTGAAGCTTTCTTT.

V gene TRBV6-4 combines with J gene TRBJ2-7; TRBD1 aligns across 8 bases. Germline CDR1 and CDR2: MRHNA and SNTAGT. CDR3 length: 16 amino acids. Trimming at V came to 7 bases and at J to 2 bases, leaving 13 bases not matched to a gene. The chain's CDR3 is CASTSVRTGQTYEQYF. CDR3 sequence (DNA): TGTGCCAGCACTTCGGTGAGGACAGGGCAAACCTACGAGCAGTACTTC.

This clone was detected only a few times. The V gene is TRBV7-9, the J gene TRBJ2-7; D uncertain. V was clipped by 5 bases and J by 5 bases, with 10 bases between them. The length of the CDR3 is 12 residues. Germline CDR1 is SEHNR and CDR2 is FQNEAQ (reference sequence). The CDR3 loop reads CASSDRKDEQYF. CDR3 sequence (DNA): TGTGCCAGCAGCGATAGAAAGGACGAGCAGTACTTC.

The chain employs TRBV6-6 and TRBJ1-4, with a weak D call TRBD1 (6 bases). Looked up from germline, CDR1 is MNHNY and CDR2 is SVGAGI (reference sequence). The CDR3 covers 15 residues. Trimming cost V 2 bases and J 5 bases, with 12 bases left between them. Written as DNA, the CDR3 is TGTGCCAGCAGTTACGGGGGGCAGGGGAATGAAAAACTGTTTTTT. Residues: CASSYGGQGNEKLFF.

V usage is TRBV6-1 and J usage is TRBJ2-7, with unresolved D. V lost 3 bases, J lost 4 bases, and 1 base lay in between. The CDR3 is 10 residues long. Germline assignment: CDR1 MNHNS and CDR2 SASEGT. CDR3 in amino acids: CASSEYEQYF. CDR3 nucleotide sequence: TGTGCCAGCAGTGAGTACGAGCAGTACTTC.

The rearrangement links TRBV7-8 to TRBJ1-1; possibly TRBD1 for D (5 bases). The V end lost 3 bases, the J end lost 0 bases, and 17 bases lay between the germline ends. The CDR3 contains 17 residues. CDR1 is SGHVS and CDR2 is FQNEAQ in the germline V gene. The CDR3 is CASSFKWGVLMNTEAFF. The CDR3 DNA sequence: TGTGCCAGCAGCTTCAAGTGGGGCGTTCTCATGAACACTGAAGCTTTCTTT.

In this sample, this clone turned up a few times. The chain employs TRBV5-4 and TRBJ1-1; D remains ambiguous. The CDR3 has 13 amino acids. V was trimmed by 4 bases and J by 3 bases, leaving 10 bases between them. Germline CDR1 SGHNT, CDR2 YYREEE (reference sequence). In nucleotides, the CDR3 is TGTGCCAGCAGCGTCCTCGACCACACTGAAGCTTTCTTT. Translating it yields CASSVLDHTEAFF.